A single sample gave rise to the 25 T cell receptor beta chains below, sequenced in a study of blood T cell repertoires in COVID-19. Some clones are missing from TCRdb's copy, which holds only in-frame ones; the method was immunoSEQ multiplex PCR. The sample has hundreds of thousands of clones, around nine tenths seen once; the top ten hold over 9%. Sample: PBMCs or T cells enriched from blood (not recorded which). The receptors derive from a woman aged 40 to 50 who had recovered from COVID-19.

The genes are TRBV5-1 and TRBJ2-3; a possible D gene is TRBD2 (6 bases). V was clipped by 0 bases and J by 5 bases, with 13 bases between them. The CDR3 consists of 15 residues. Germline assignment: CDR1 SGHRS and CDR2 YFSETQ. This CDR3 is CASSLEPGEVDTQYF. The CDR3 DNA follows: TGCGCCAGCAGCTTGGAGCCGGGAGAGGTAGATACGCAGTATTTT.

CDR3 region: CASRRAGGQQYNEQFF. As DNA, the CDR3 is TGTGCCAGCAGGAGGGCGGGGGGACAACAGTACAATGAGCAGTTCTTC. This sequence joins TRBV2 and TRBJ2-1; 8 nucleotides align to TRBD2. The CDR3 loop spans 16 amino acids. Germline lookup yields CDR1 SNHLY and CDR2 FYNNEI. Losses at the gene ends were 6 bases for V and 4 bases for J; bases not matched to a gene: 11.

This clone was recorded only once. The V and J genes are TRBV29-1 and TRBJ1-4; D unclear. With 5 bases removed from V and 1 base from J, the gap between germline ends came to 8 bases. This CDR3 has 13 amino acids. Germline lookup yields CDR1 SQVTM and CDR2 ANQGSEA. CDR3: CSVYHGTNEKLFF. In DNA form, the CDR3 reads TGCAGCGTTTACCACGGAACTAATGAAAAACTGTTTTTT.

The chain carries TRBV7-2 and TRBJ2-7; 8 bases agree with TRBD1. Unmatched junction bases numbered 16, after V lost 3 bases and J lost 3 bases. This CDR3 region has 18 residues. The germline V gene has CDR1 SGHTA and CDR2 FQGNSA. The CDR3, as DNA: TGTGCCAGCAGCTTCCTTGCGCCCCGTGGACAGGGTTTCTACGAGCAGTACTTC. As protein: CASSFLAPRGQGFYEQYF.

In this sample, this clone turned up once. The chain has TRBV29-1 and TRBJ2-5, with a tentative D call TRBD2 (5 bases). V was clipped by 4 bases and J by 1 base, with 16 bases between them. The CDR3 consists of 15 residues. Germline CDR1 SQVTM, CDR2 ANQGSEA. CDR3 nucleotide sequence: TGCAGCGTTGTCCGAGGACTGTCACTCCAAGAGACCCAGTACTTC. Protein: CSVVRGLSLQETQYF.

This chain connects TRBV30 to TRBJ2-7; D not certain. V was clipped by 0 bases and J by 2 bases, with 8 bases between them. The CDR3 is 13 amino acids. Germline lookup yields CDR1 GTSNPN and CDR2 SVGIG (reference sequence). DNA for the CDR3: TGTGCCTGGAGTGTACTTATCCCCTACGAGCAGTACTTC. The encoded protein is CAWSVLIPYEQYF.

The chain is built from TRBV5-1 and TRBJ2-1; 8 bases line up with TRBD1. V dropped 1 base and J dropped 3; count of bases not matched to a gene: 3. This CDR3 spans 15 amino acids. Germline CDR1 SGHRS, CDR2 YFSETQ. In DNA form, the CDR3 reads TGCGCCAGCAGCTTGCAGGACAGGGACTACAATGAGCAGTTCTTC. It is translated as CASSLQDRDYNEQFF.

The rearrangement joins TRBV13 to TRBJ2-7, with TRBD2 as a possible D gene (6 bases). Germline CDR1 is PRHDT and CDR2 is FYEKMQ (reference sequence). This CDR3 is built from 17 residues. Trimming pared 3 bases from V and 2 bases from J, leaving 20 bases between. The CDR3 protein is CASSFQCGIGQTYEQYF. As DNA, the CDR3 is TGTGCCAGCAGCTTCCAGTGCGGGATAGGGCAGACCTACGAGCAGTACTTC.

This chain connects TRBV3-1 (or the pseudogene TRBV3-2) to TRBJ1-4; the D is unclear. V gave up 5 bases and J gave up 6 bases, with 10 bases separating them. Germline-derived CDR1 and CDR2 are LGHDT and YNNKEL (reference sequence). This CDR3 contains 13 residues. For the CDR3, the DNA is TGTGCCAGCAGCTCCCGGGGTGATGAAAAACTGTTTTTT. Amino acids: CASSSRGDEKLFF.

Here the CDR3 reads CASRASGIHEQYF. For the CDR3, the DNA is TGTGCCAGCAGAGCCAGCGGGATCCACGAGCAGTACTTC. V is TRBV7-2 and J is TRBJ2-7; 7 bases map to TRBD2. With 6 bases clipped from V and 5 bases from J, the junction kept 7 bases outside the gene matches. Germline CDR1 SGHTA, CDR2 FQGNSA. The length of the CDR3 is 13 residues. Together with reference TRBV7-2 and TRBJ2-7, the CDR3 gives the full variable domain: GAGVSQSPSNKVTEKGKDVELRCDPISGHTALYWYRQSLGQGLEFLIYFQGNSAPDKSGLPSDRFSAERTGGSVSTLTIQRTQQEDSAVYLCASRASGIHEQYFGPGTRLTVT.

The genes are TRBV5-4 and TRBJ2-7; 8 bases match TRBD2. Germline-derived CDR1 and CDR2 are SGHNT and YYREEE (reference sequence). The length of the CDR3 is 14 residues. V lost 4 bases and J lost 6; bases outside the gene matches: 9. CDR3 coding DNA: TGTGCCAGCAGCCGGCGGCTAGCGGGTTCCGAGCAGTACTTC. The encoded protein is CASSRRLAGSEQYF.

This clone was observed a few times. CDR3 bases: TGCGGAAGCAAGGCGGGACTAGCAGCCGGGGAGCTGTTTTTT. It encodes CGSKAGLAAGELFF. The J gene is TRBJ2-2, the V gene TRBV4-1; 9 bases match TRBD2. The CDR3 totals 14 residues. CDR1 is MGHRA and CDR2 is YSYEKL in the germline V gene.

The chain uses TRBV30 and TRBJ1-5; the match to TRBD1 covers 8 bases. The CDR3 runs to 13 residues. The germline V gene encodes CDR1 GTSNPN and CDR2 SVGIG (reference sequence). After removal of 0 bases from V and 7 bases from J, the junction contained 2 bases not matched to a gene. CDR3 sequence reads: CAWSVQGGQPQHF. The CDR3 DNA reads as TGTGCCTGGAGTGTACAGGGGGGACAGCCCCAGCATTTT.

The genes are TRBV7-3 and TRBJ2-1, with 8 positions matching TRBD1. The CDR3 consists of 14 residues. The germline V gene encodes CDR1 SGHTA and CDR2 FQGTGA. V trimming: 2 bases; J trimming: 8 bases; junction bases outside the gene matches: 5. This CDR3 reads CASSLQQGVYEQFF. CDR3 coding DNA: TGTGCCAGCAGCTTACAACAGGGGGTCTATGAGCAGTTCTTC.

This clone was detected only a few times. The chain employs TRBV11-2 and TRBJ2-5, with a weak D call TRBD1 (6 bases). There are 16 residues in the CDR3. V was trimmed by 6 bases and J by 4 bases, leaving 21 bases between them. In germline, CDR1 is SGHAT, CDR2 FQNNGV. This chain's CDR3 is CASRRDGWGLGETQYF. CDR3 bases: TGTGCCAGCAGACGAGACGGTTGGGGGCTAGGAGAGACCCAGTACTTC.

Only a few counts were recorded for this clone. The gene calls are TRBV9 and TRBJ1-2, with D possibly TRBD1 on 6 matching bases. CDR1 SGDLS and CDR2 YYNGEE come from the germline V gene. V was clipped by 3 bases and J by 7 bases, with 22 bases between them. This CDR3 contains 16 residues. The CDR3 bases are TGTGCCAGCAGCGGTCGTACAGGGAACTTAAACAGTGGCTACACCTTC. Its translation: CASSGRTGNLNSGYTF.

The chain uses TRBV7-2 and TRBJ2-7, with 11 bases fitting TRBD2. This CDR3 is built from 15 residues. Germline CDR1 reads SGHTA; CDR2 reads FQGNSA. J lost 2 bases, V lost 2 bases, and 2 bases had no gene match. The CDR3 spells CASSLSGLAAYEQYF. CDR3 DNA sequence: TGTGCCAGCAGCTTATCGGGACTAGCGGCCTACGAGCAGTACTTC.

The rearrangement links TRBV7-2 to TRBJ1-4; D ambiguous. Per germline, CDR1 SGHTA and CDR2 FQGNSA. The ends were cut back, 4 bases at V and 0 bases at J, with 6 bases in the middle. The length of the CDR3 is 14 residues. This chain's CDR3 is CASSSSATNEKLFF. In DNA, the CDR3 is TGTGCCAGCAGCTCGAGTGCAACTAATGAAAAACTGTTTTTT.

The chain recombines TRBV2 with TRBJ1-2; D is unclear. The V gene's germline CDR1 is SNHLY and CDR2 FYNNEI. The CDR3 has 11 residues. Trimming left V 7 bases short and J 4 bases short, with 7 bases between. The CDR3 DNA follows: TGTGCCAGCACCCTCCTCTATGGCTACACCTTC. Its translation is CASTLLYGYTF. Based on the CDR3 plus reference TRBV2 and TRBJ1-2, the full variable domain is EPEVTQTPSHQVTQMGQEVILRCVPISNHLYFYWYRQILGQKVEFLVSFYNNEISEKSEIFDDQFSVERPDGSNFTLKIRSTKLEDSAMYFCASTLLYGYTFGSGTRLTVV.

This clone has only one observation. The rearrangement links TRBV10-3 to TRBJ2-1; 8 bases fit TRBD1. The germline gives CDR1 ENHRY, CDR2 SYGVKD. The V gene end was trimmed by 0 bases and the J gene end by 6 bases; junction bases not matched to a gene: 4. The CDR3 is made up of 15 amino acids. DNA of the CDR3: TGTGCCATCAGTGAGTCGGGACAGGCCCTCAATGAGCAGTTCTTC. Its protein is CAISESGQALNEQFF.

The chain recombines TRBV29-1 with TRBJ1-2, with D unclear. Germline CDR1 and CDR2: SQVTM and ANQGSEA. V dropped 5 bases and J dropped 2 bases, with 9 bases sitting between them. The CDR3 totals 12 residues. The CDR3 DNA reads as TGCAGCGTTTTATATAGCAACTATGGCTACACCTTC. Translating gives CSVLYSNYGYTF.

The chain employs TRBV7-2 and TRBJ1-2; D is perhaps TRBD1 (5 bases). V lost 3 bases, J lost 3 bases, and 11 bases lay in between. CDR3 length: 14 residues. The germline CDR1 and CDR2 sequences are SGHTA and FQGNSA. The CDR3 protein is CASSFGRVDYGYTF. The CDR3 coding sequence is TGTGCCAGCAGCTTTGGCAGGGTTGACTATGGCTACACCTTC. Based on the CDR3 plus reference TRBV7-2 and TRBJ1-2, the full variable domain is GAGVSQSPSNKVTEKGKDVELRCDPISGHTALYWYRQSLGQGLEFLIYFQGNSAPDKSGLPSDRFSAERTGGSVSTLTIQRTQQEDSAVYLCASSFGRVDYGYTFGSGTRLTVV.

The chain is built from TRBV7-6 and TRBJ2-7; 8 bases agree with TRBD1. Germline assignment: CDR1 SGHVS and CDR2 FNYEAQ. This CDR3 has 14 residues. With V trimmed by 2 bases and J by 3 bases, 3 bases remained unmatched. CDR3 sequence: CASSLRTGNYEQYF. In DNA form, the CDR3 reads TGTGCCAGCAGCTTAAGGACAGGGAACTACGAGCAGTACTTC.

The gene calls are TRBV18 and TRBJ2-2, with 9 bases matching TRBD1. The V segment lost 4 bases and the J segment 5 bases; nucleotides outside the gene matches: 8. CDR3 length: 16 amino acids. Germline CDR1 KGHSH, CDR2 LQKENI. CDR3 bases: TGTGCCAGCTCACTTCTACAGGGGGCGTATACCGGGGAGCTGTTTTTT. Translating gives CASSLLQGAYTGELFF.

V is TRBV6-5 and J is TRBJ1-2, with 9 bases aligning to TRBD1. With V trimmed by 6 bases and J by 7 bases, 9 bases remained unmatched. The germline V gene has CDR1 MNHEY and CDR2 SVGAGI. The CDR3 is 14 residues long. CDR3 DNA: TGTGCCAGCAGAGCCACAGGGGGCGAGGTTGGCTACACCTTC. Amino acids: CASRATGGEVGYTF.